These 8 T cell receptor beta chains share one sample of origin, sequenced in a study of blood T cell repertoires in COVID-19 (dated by TCRdb to the early 2020s). The library was built by means of the immunoSEQ multiplex PCR assay. TCRdb obtained this table from immuneACCESS and retained in-frame rearrangements with V and J assigned. These tables miss some clones; where compared with another copy, unresolved V genes account for less than half of the shortfall, and the remainder is unexplained. This sample comprises around 270,000 clones, around 84% of them detected only once. 4.2% of the sample is in the top ten clones. Sequenced: peripheral blood. These receptor sequences come from a man in his 60s with acute or convalescent COVID-19.

The CDR3 region has the DNA TGTGCCAGCAGCCCTCCGGGACTAGCGGGAGTGGAGCAGTTCTTC. Its protein is CASSPPGLAGVEQFF. The chain carries TRBV7-2 and TRBJ2-1; 14 bases are a match to TRBD2. Germline CDR1 SGHTA, CDR2 FQGNSA. The CDR3 length is 15 residues. The J segment lost 10 bases and the V segment lost 5 bases, leaving 7 bases of the junction unmatched. Full variable domain (outside the CDR3, taken from reference TRBV7-2 and TRBJ2-1): GAGVSQSPSNKVTEKGKDVELRCDPISGHTALYWYRQSLGQGLEFLIYFQGNSAPDKSGLPSDRFSAERTGGSVSTLTIQRTQQEDSAVYLCASSPPGLAGVEQFFGPGTRLTVL.

The V and J genes are TRBV4-2 and TRBJ2-7, with D perhaps TRBD1 (5 bases). Trimming left V 0 bases short and J 0 bases short, with 9 bases between. The V gene's germline CDR1 is LGHNA and CDR2 YNFKEQ. The CDR3 covers 15 residues. The CDR3 DNA sequence: TGTGCCAGCAGCCAAGATCACAGGAGCTCCTACGAGCAGTACTTC. This codes for CASSQDHRSSYEQYF.

The rearrangement joins TRBV5-1 to TRBJ2-5; perhaps TRBD1 as D (6 bases). Trimming left V 1 base short and J 5 bases short, with 12 bases between. Per germline, CDR1 SGHRS and CDR2 YFSETQ. This CDR3 contains 14 residues. The DNA for the CDR3 is TGCGCCAGCAGCTTGCTACAGGGCGGGGAGACCCAGTACTTC. Translating gives CASSLLQGGETQYF.

This clone was found a few times. V usage is TRBV9 and J usage is TRBJ1-6; maybe TRBD1 (6 bases). CDR1 is SGDLS and CDR2 is YYNGEE in the germline V gene. The V and J ends lost 0 bases and 6 bases respectively, with 10 bases between them. This CDR3 is built from 15 residues. Here the CDR3 reads CASSVAGVGNSPLHF. The CDR3 bases are TGTGCCAGCAGCGTAGCAGGGGTCGGTAATTCACCCCTCCACTTT.

The chain combines TRBV2 with TRBJ2-3; 7 nucleotides align to TRBD1. The CDR3 is made up of 15 amino acids. V gave up 4 bases and J gave up 0 bases; unmatched junction bases: 4. Germline CDR1 and CDR2: SNHLY and FYNNEI. The CDR3, as DNA: TGTGCCAGCAGTGCAGGGGGTACTAGCACAGATACGCAGTATTTT. This sequence encodes CASSAGGTSTDTQYF.

The chain couples TRBV19 to TRBJ1-5; 8 nucleotides line up with TRBD1. The CDR3 contains 16 residues. Trimming removed 5 bases from V and 0 bases from J; junction bases left unmatched: 6. Germline V lookup: CDR1 LNHDA, CDR2 SQIVND (reference sequence). The CDR3 spells CASSSQGAFSNQPQHF. As DNA, the CDR3 is TGTGCCAGTAGTTCCCAGGGGGCATTTAGCAATCAGCCCCAGCATTTT.

The V call is TRBV7-3, the J call TRBJ1-2, with D possibly being TRBD1 (6 bases). The CDR3 is 13 amino acids. Between the trimmed V and J ends, which lost 5 bases and 3 bases, there was a span of 10 bases. Per the germline V gene, CDR1 is SGHTA and CDR2 is FQGTGA. For the CDR3, the DNA is TGTGCCAGCAGCGCCCCAGGGGACTATGGCTACACCTTC. This codes for CASSAPGDYGYTF.

This rearrangement joins TRBV19 to TRBJ2-2; 8 positions match TRBD1. There are 14 residues in the CDR3. The trim removed 3 bases at V and 6 bases at J, leaving 3 bases unmatched. The V gene's germline CDR1 is LNHDA and CDR2 SQIVND (reference sequence). The CDR3 protein is CASSIQGAAGELFF. CDR3 nucleotide sequence: TGTGCCAGTAGTATTCAGGGGGCGGCCGGGGAGCTGTTTTTT.